One and the same sample provided the 13 T cell receptor beta chains below, sequenced in a study of T cell responses to AZD1222 COVID-19 vaccine. The assay was immunoSEQ multiplex PCR, and TCRdb's table has in-frame clones only and misses some. The top ten clones hold about a quarter of a sample with tens of thousands of clones, approximately 84% of them seen once. This specimen consisted of peripheral blood, obtained on day 0 of AZD1222 vaccination. These receptor sequences come from an adult in good health.

The chain links TRBV6-5 to TRBJ2-7; D is perhaps TRBD2 (6 bases). CDR1 and CDR2 from the germline V gene are MNHEY and SVGAGI. V was cut by 2 bases and J by 7 bases, with 15 bases left in between. This CDR3 has 14 amino acids. The CDR3 coding sequence is TGTGCCAGCAGTTACGTCCGGGGGTTGGGGGAGCAGTACTTC. Translation: CASSYVRGLGEQYF.

The V call is TRBV11-3, the J call TRBJ1-4; D is uncertain. CDR3 length: 18 amino acids. Trimming took 9 bases from V and 0 from J, leaving 23 bases between them. Looked up from germline, CDR1 is SGHNT and CDR2 is YENEEA. The CDR3 nucleotides are TGTGCCAGTTCTCTTCGCGGGTTGCATCCTGCAACTAATGAAAAACTGTTTTTT. This codes for CASSLRGLHPATNEKLFF.

This clone was seen a single time. This chain links TRBV6-1 with TRBJ1-2, with TRBD1 matching over 7 bases. V shed 8 bases, J shed 4 bases, and the junction held 7 bases outside the gene matches. The CDR3 is made up of 13 amino acids. Looked up from germline, CDR1 is MNHNS and CDR2 is SASEGT. Written as DNA, the CDR3 is TGTGCCAGCCGGGACAGCAAATCCTATGGCTACACCTTC. Amino acid sequence: CASRDSKSYGYTF.

This rearrangement joins TRBV4-1 to TRBJ1-4, with no clear D. Germline V gene sequence: CDR1 MGHRA, CDR2 YSYEKL. This CDR3 region has 14 residues. V was clipped by 4 bases and J by 4 bases, with 10 bases between them. The CDR3 DNA follows: TGCGCCAGCAGCCGGGGATCCCTTAATGAAAAACTGTTTTTT. It translates to CASSRGSLNEKLFF.

V is TRBV10-3 and J is TRBJ1-1; D gene ambiguous. Germline loops: CDR1 ENHRY, CDR2 SYGVKD. Trimming took 6 bases from V and 0 from J, leaving 20 bases between them. The CDR3 has 17 amino acids. CDR3 bases: TGTGCCATCAGCGACCTAGCCCGACCGGGTATGAACACTGAAGCTTTCTTT. Translation gives CAISDLARPGMNTEAFF.

The CDR3 DNA reads as TGTGCCAGCAGCCCAAGACAGAGCTCCTATAATTCACCCCTCCACTTT. Protein product: CASSPRQSSYNSPLHF. The chain recombines TRBV11-2 with TRBJ1-6; D might be TRBD1 (5 bases). The CDR3 is made up of 16 amino acids. Trimming removed 5 bases at V and 0 bases at J, with 11 bases between. CDR1 and CDR2 from the germline V gene are SGHAT and FQNNGV.

The gene calls are TRBV19 and TRBJ2-5, with TRBD1 identical over 7 bases. The DNA end favors TRBJ2-7, so the J call may be wrong. The CDR3 extends over 14 amino acids. Per the germline V gene, CDR1 is LNHDA and CDR2 is SQIVND (reference sequence). CDR3 nucleotides: TGTGCCAGTAGTAAGGGACAGCAAACCTACGAGCAGTACTTC. It yields the protein CASSKGQQTYEQYF.

This chain uses TRBV6-6 with TRBJ2-1; the match to TRBD2 covers 9 bases. J lost 4 bases, V lost 5 bases, and 9 bases had no gene match. Looked up from germline, CDR1 is MNHNY and CDR2 is SVGAGI (reference sequence). This CDR3 contains 16 residues. Here the CDR3 reads CASSPRVAGEYNEQFF. In nucleotides, the CDR3 is TGTGCCAGCAGTCCGAGGGTAGCGGGAGAATACAATGAGCAGTTCTTC.

The gene calls are TRBV11-3 and TRBJ1-4, with 7 bases aligning to TRBD1. Germline V gene lookup returns CDR1 SGHNT and CDR2 YENEEA. The CDR3 totals 18 residues. The trim removed 6 bases at V and 4 bases at J, leaving 17 bases unmatched. The CDR3 nucleotides read TGTGCCAGCAGATCAATCGGGGTAGGGACAGCTGTTAATGAAAAACTGTTTTTT. Protein sequence: CASRSIGVGTAVNEKLFF. The full variable domain, in which reference TRBV11-3 and TRBJ1-4 provide the parts outside the CDR3, is EAGVVQSPRYKIIEKKQPVAFWCNPISGHNTLYWYLQNLGQGPELLIRYENEEAVDDSQLPKDRFSAERLKGVDSTLKIQPAELGDSAVYLCASRSIGVGTAVNEKLFFGSGTQLSVL.

The J gene is TRBJ1-2, the V gene TRBV11-2; 8 bases are shared with TRBD1. The J segment lost 8 bases and the V segment lost 4 bases, leaving 9 bases of the junction unmatched. Germline lookup yields CDR1 SGHAT and CDR2 FQNNGV. This CDR3 comprises 14 residues. DNA for the CDR3: TGTGCCAGCAGCTCAGGGGGCAGAACCTCCGGCTACACCTTC. This sequence encodes CASSSGGRTSGYTF.

V gene TRBV7-2 combines with J gene TRBJ2-7; 10 bases are shared with TRBD2. The germline gives CDR1 SGHTA, CDR2 FQGNSA. The CDR3 runs 15 residues. V dropped 7 bases and J dropped 7; count of bases not matched to a gene: 13. In DNA form, the CDR3 reads TGTGCCAGCAACCCTAGCGGGGGCGGATACATTGAGCAGTACTTC. Protein sequence: CASNPSGGGYIEQYF.

V gene TRBV7-6 combines with J gene TRBJ2-5; D might be TRBD2 (5 bases). This CDR3 region has 16 residues. V was cut by 4 bases and J by 4 bases, with 19 bases left in between. Germline-derived CDR1 and CDR2 are SGHVS and FNYEAQ. CDR3 in DNA: TGTGCCAGCAGCTCGTCAAGCGGTGTGCTGGGAGAGACCCAGTACTTC. It specifies CASSSSSGVLGETQYF.

This chain links TRBV6-5 with TRBJ1-2; a possible D gene is TRBD1 (5 bases). The V gene lost 6 bases and the J gene lost 6 bases, with 20 bases spanning the gap. In germline, CDR1 is MNHEY, CDR2 SVGAGI. The length of the CDR3 is 15 residues. For the CDR3, the DNA is TGTGCCAGCAGCCGATCGGGGCTAGAAGGGGATGGCTACACCTTC. It specifies CASSRSGLEGDGYTF.